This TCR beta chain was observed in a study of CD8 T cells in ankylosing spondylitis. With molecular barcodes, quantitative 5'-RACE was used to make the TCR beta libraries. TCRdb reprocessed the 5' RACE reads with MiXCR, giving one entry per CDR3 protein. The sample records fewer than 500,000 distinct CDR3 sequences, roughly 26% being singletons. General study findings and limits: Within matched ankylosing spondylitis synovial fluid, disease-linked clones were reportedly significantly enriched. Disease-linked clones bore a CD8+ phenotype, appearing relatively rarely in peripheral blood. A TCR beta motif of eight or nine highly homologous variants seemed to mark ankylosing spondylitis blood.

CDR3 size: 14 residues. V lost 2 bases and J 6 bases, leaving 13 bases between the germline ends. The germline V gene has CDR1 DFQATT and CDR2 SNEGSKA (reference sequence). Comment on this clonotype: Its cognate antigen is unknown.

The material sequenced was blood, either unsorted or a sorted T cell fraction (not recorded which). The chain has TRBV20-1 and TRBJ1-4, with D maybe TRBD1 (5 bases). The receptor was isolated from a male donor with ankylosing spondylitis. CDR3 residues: CSARKGSGDEKLFF. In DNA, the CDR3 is TGCAGTGCTAGAAAGGGGTCCGGTGATGAAAAACTGTTTTTT.